This T cell receptor (beta chain) was recorded in a study of T cell repertoires in cytomegalovirus infection. Whole-study context: In public TCR beta signatures, there were indications of both CMV infection and matching HLA type.

V lost 5 bases to trimming and J lost 3 bases, with 11 bases between them. This CDR3 is built from 14 residues. Looked up from germline, CDR1 is MNHEY and CDR2 is SMNVEV (reference sequence). A few counts support this clonotype. Its antigen is unknown. TCRdb analysed the reads with MiXCR anew, one entry per CDR3 protein. The profile shows 830,000 or so distinct CDR3 sequences, around a third of them singletons. The source was cultured CD8+ T cells from PBMCs, collected from culture after CMV antigen stimulation. This receptor was taken from a human donor in good health (CMV status not recorded). Some clones in this sample may be carry-over from other donors' samples. The V and J genes are TRBV27 and TRBJ1-5; D is undetermined. CDR3 sequence (DNA): TGTGCCAGCAGTCACGGGAGCCTCAATCAGCCCCAGCATTTT. Amino acid sequence: CASSHGSLNQPQHF.